This entry is about one TCR beta chain. Its target is unknown. Genomic DNA (from each subset) was split evenly across several immunoSEQ plates. TCRdb keeps only in-frame clones here, not all; method: immunoSEQ multiplex PCR. The sample consists of over 300,000 clones, over 75% of them appearing once. This specimen comes from a study of shared clonotypes between healthy human individuals. The CDR3 is made up of 13 amino acids. V lost 4 bases and J 7 bases, leaving 13 bases between the germline ends. CDR1 is MGHDK and CDR2 is SYGVNS in the germline V gene. Study-level findings and limits: The study generally estimated greater richness for naive than memory subsets. Clonotype sharing among the donors was expected to vary with sequencing depth. Clonotypes not shared had lower generation probabilities than those common to all four donors.

The chain is built from TRBV25-1 and TRBJ1-1, with D unclear. The sample was memory CD8+ T cells sorted from blood. Subset in this sample: CD45RO+ cells pooled with CCR7-negative TemRA cells. The sequence came from a man aged 18 to 30 in good health. CDR3 amino acids: CASSGPGVGEAFF. CDR3 DNA: TGTGCCAGCAGTGGGCCGGGTGTCGGTGAAGCTTTCTTT.